The TCR beta chain under discussion was sequenced for a study of metastatic and nonmetastatic thyroid tumors. To note about this clone: With a much larger clone just one base away, this may be a read error.

No treatment of any kind had been given to any patient before thyroid surgery. The CDR3 is 11 amino acids. Germline-derived CDR1 and CDR2 are SNHLY and FYNNEI. The authors' processing: Using the CDR3 differences seen across clinicopathological groups, the authors built a distant-metastasis classifier for papillary thyroid cancer, which was meant to discriminate distant-metastatic patients. TCRdb reanalyzed the PCR reads with MiXCR. For this entry, the V and J calls and clone size follow TCRdb and not the study's own pipeline. In the table there are about 93,000 clones, approximately 9% of which are singletons.

Source material: blood. This clonotype originated in a female donor with papillary thyroid cancer or a benign thyroid nodule (not recorded which). Some clones in this sample may be carry-over from other donors' samples. J is TRBJ2-2 and V is TRBV2, with a weak D call TRBD1 (5 bases). This CDR3 reads CAGQEDGQLFF. The DNA for the CDR3 is TGTGCCGGACAAGAGGACGGGCAGCTGTTTTTT. The variable domain in full, with the rest retrieved from reference TRBV2 and TRBJ2-2, is EPEVTQTPSHQVTQMGQEVILRCVPISNHLYFYWYRQILGQKVEFLVSFYNNEISEKSEIFDDQFSVERPDGSNFTLKIRSTKLEDSAMYFCAGQEDGQLFFGEGSRLTVL.